The 25 T cell receptor beta chains listed next were all sequenced from one sample in a study of blood T cells in healthy people across ages. PCR was performed a second time for roughly 7 to 12 cycles using a sample-barcoded 5' primer and a J-beta primer mix. TCRdb used MiXCR to reprocess the 5' RACE reads, holding one entry per CDR3 protein. There are about 1.1 million distinct CDR3 sequences in the sample; roughly two fifths occur only once, and around 14% lies in the top ten. Sequenced sample: blood. These TCRs come from a man aged 18 to 29 in good health.

The chain uses TRBV5-1 and TRBJ1-4, with 7 bases aligning to TRBD1. Germline CDR1 reads SGHRS; CDR2 reads YFSETQ. The junction had 3 bases not matched to a gene; V was cut back by 0 bases and J by 4 bases. This CDR3 comprises 15 residues. The CDR3 DNA reads as TGCGCCAGCAGCTTGGAGGGGGCCGATAATGAAAAACTGTTTTTT. It specifies CASSLEGADNEKLFF.

This clonotype was recorded a few times. A much larger clone lies a single base off, so this may be a read error. The rearrangement uses TRBV7-9 and TRBJ2-7; D is perhaps TRBD1 (6 bases). V shed 5 bases and J shed 5 bases, with 16 bases lying between them. CDR1 is SEHNR, CDR2 FQNEAQ, per germline (reference sequence). CDR3 length: 14 amino acids. CDR3 bases: TGTGCCAGCAGCGTGGTAACAGGGATAGACGAGCAGTACTTC. Amino acids: CASSVVTGIDEQYF.

J is TRBJ2-3 and V is TRBV4-3, with 9 nucleotides matching TRBD1. After removal of 0 bases from V and 4 bases from J, the junction contained 8 bases not matched to a gene. This CDR3 region has 17 residues. Germline V gives CDR1 LGHNA, CDR2 YSLEER. The CDR3 is CASSQDTGGEGPDTQYF. The CDR3, as DNA: TGCGCCAGCAGCCAAGATACAGGGGGCGAGGGTCCAGATACGCAGTATTTT.

As regards this clonotype: Since a much larger clone is just one base distant, this may be a read error. The rearrangement uses TRBV29-1 and TRBJ2-1; D gene ambiguous. The J call may be wrong; the DNA end is better matched by TRBJ2-7. This CDR3 contains 16 residues. Germline V gene lookup returns CDR1 SQVTM and CDR2 ANQGSEA. CDR3 sequence reads: CSVELRKLGSYNEQYF. In nucleotides, the CDR3 is TGCAGCGTTGAATTGCGGAAATTGGGTTCCTACAATGAGCAGTACTTC.

This clonotype was observed a single time. The chain carries TRBV5-1 and TRBJ2-7; D may be TRBD1 or TRBD2 (5 bases each). Germline CDR1 is SGHRS and CDR2 is YFSETQ. Deletions cut 1 base from V and 2 bases from J, with 10 bases between. This CDR3 contains 14 residues. CDR3 sequence: CASSLRGSPYEQYF. The CDR3 DNA sequence: TGCGCCAGCAGCTTGCGGGGCAGCCCCTACGAGCAGTACTTC.

In this sample, this clonotype turned up a few times. V and J are TRBV29-1 and TRBJ2-4; 9 bases map to TRBD1. Losses at the gene ends were 4 bases for V and 13 bases for J; bases not matched to a gene: 11. The CDR3 extends over 13 amino acids. Germline V CDR1 and CDR2: SQVTM, ANQGSEA. CDR3 DNA: TGCAGCGTTGGCGAACAGGGGGCGGAAGAGCAGTACTTC. Its protein is CSVGEQGAEEQYF.

V usage is TRBV6-2 or TRBV6-3 and J usage is TRBJ2-5; 10 positions agree with TRBD2. There are 15 residues in the CDR3. Germline lookup yields CDR1 MNHEY and CDR2 SVGEGT. V was pared by 2 bases and J by 11 bases, with 11 bases of the junction left unmatched. CDR3 in DNA: TGTGCCAGCAGTTACAGCACTAGCGGGGAATACAAGCAGTACTTC. It specifies CASSYSTSGEYKQYF.

In its sample, this clonotype was seen a few times. This CDR3 is CASSTGTVNEKLFF. The CDR3, as DNA: TGTGCCAGCAGCACCGGGACAGTGAATGAAAAACTGTTTTTT. The chain carries TRBV7-2 and TRBJ1-4, with 7 bases fitting TRBD1. This CDR3 spans 14 amino acids. J lost 5 bases, V lost 5 bases, and 5 bases had no gene match. Germline V gene sequence: CDR1 SGHTA, CDR2 FQGNSA.

This clonotype occurred a few times. The chain couples TRBV20-1 to TRBJ1-6; 9 bases match TRBD1. The germline CDR1 and CDR2 sequences are DFQATT and SNEGSKA (reference sequence). CDR3 size: 17 residues. Germline trimming cut 0 bases from V and 4 bases from J; bases unmatched to any gene: 7. The DNA for the CDR3 is TGCAGTGCTAGAGACCCACAGGGGGCTGTTTATAATTCACCCCTCCACTTT. This codes for CSARDPQGAVYNSPLHF.

This chain connects TRBV4-1 to TRBJ2-1; D unclear. From germline, CDR1 is MGHRA and CDR2 YSYEKL. CDR3 length: 14 residues. Trimming stripped 1 base from V and 2 bases from J, with 6 bases between. CDR3 coding DNA: TGCGCCAGCAGCCAAGTTACGCCCTACAATGAGCAGTTCTTC. This translates into CASSQVTPYNEQFF.

This clonotype was counted a few times. For the CDR3, the DNA is TGTGCCAGCAGTGAGAACAGGGATCATCCCTACACCTTC. It codes for CASSENRDHPYTF. The chain couples TRBV6-4 to TRBJ1-2; D may be TRBD1 (6 bases). Germline-derived CDR1 and CDR2 are MRHNA and SNTAGT. V lost 3 bases, J lost 10 bases, and 15 bases lay in between. The CDR3 covers 13 residues.

J is TRBJ1-2 and V is TRBV12-3 or TRBV12-4; 8 bases map to TRBD1. V gave up 6 bases and J gave up 5 bases; unmatched junction bases: 8. The CDR3 totals 14 residues. CDR3 sequence (DNA): TGTGCCAGCAGCACCCGACAGGGGACTTATGGCTACACCTTC. Protein: CASSTRQGTYGYTF.

This clonotype was found a few times. This sequence joins TRBV6-6 and TRBJ2-1; D assignment may be TRBD1 or TRBD2 (5 bases each). Trimming stripped 8 bases from V and 3 bases from J, with 17 bases between. The CDR3 extends over 15 amino acids. The germline V gene has CDR1 MNHNY and CDR2 SVGAGI (reference sequence). The CDR3 bases are TGTGCCAGCCTCCATCGAGGGGCCGACTACAATGAGCAGTTCTTC. The encoded protein is CASLHRGADYNEQFF.

This chain connects TRBV4-2 to TRBJ2-1; the D is unclear. The V gene's germline CDR1 is LGHNA and CDR2 YNFKEQ. The CDR3 sequence is 16 residues long. Trimming pared 3 bases from V and 5 bases from J, leaving 17 bases between. The chain's CDR3 is CASSHRKGSPNNEQFF. The CDR3 DNA sequence: TGTGCCAGCAGCCACAGGAAGGGATCCCCAAACAATGAGCAGTTCTTC.

V usage is TRBV29-1 and J usage is TRBJ2-2; D unresolved. The CDR3 covers 12 residues. Trimming cost V 4 bases and J 5 bases, with 8 bases left between them. CDR1 is SQVTM, CDR2 ANQGSEA, per germline. In nucleotides, the CDR3 is TGCAGCGTTGTTAGGTATACCGGGGAGCTGTTTTTT. Translation gives CSVVRYTGELFF.

This clonotype has just a few counts. The chain carries TRBV9 and TRBJ2-3; D unclear. The V end lost 4 bases, the J end lost 9 bases, and 9 bases lay between the germline ends. Looked up from germline, CDR1 is SGDLS and CDR2 is YYNGEE. The CDR3 is 11 amino acids. Written as DNA, the CDR3 is TGTGCCAGCAGCTCCACGCAAACGCAGTATTTT. The encoded protein is CASSSTQTQYF. Drawing the rest from reference TRBV9 and TRBJ2-3, the complete variable domain is DSGVTQTPKHLITATGQRVTLRCSPRSGDLSVYWYQQSLDQGLQFLIQYYNGEERAKGNILERFSAQQFPDLHSELNLSSLELGDSALYFCASSSTQTQYFGPGTRLTVL.

This clonotype showed up just a few times. This chain connects TRBV12-3 or TRBV12-4 to TRBJ1-6; TRBD1 agrees at 7 bases. CDR3 size: 14 residues. V was pared by 6 bases and J by 10 bases, with 9 bases of the junction left unmatched. The CDR3 bases are TGTGCCAGCAGGCCTACAGGGGAGAGATCACCCCTCCACTTT. Protein sequence: CASRPTGERSPLHF.

This clonotype was found a few times. The chain carries TRBV6-1 and TRBJ1-5; no reliable D call. Germline loops: CDR1 MNHNS, CDR2 SASEGT. The CDR3 covers 11 residues. The V end lost 5 bases, the J end lost 5 bases, and 4 bases lay between the germline ends. The CDR3 DNA is TGTGCCAGCAGTCCCCATCAGCCCCAGCATTTT. Translation gives CASSPHQPQHF.

The chain has TRBV7-6 and TRBJ2-1, with 7 bases fitting TRBD2. The J call may be in error: the DNA end matches TRBJ2-7 better. Germline CDR1 and CDR2: SGHVS and FNYEAQ. The CDR3 has 18 residues. CDR3 sequence (DNA): TGTGCCAGCAGCTTAGTCCAACTGGGACTAAGCTCCTACAATGAGCAGTACTTC. This translates into CASSLVQLGLSSYNEQYF.

A few counts support this clonotype. The chain recombines TRBV5-1 with TRBJ2-3; 9 bases match TRBD2. The CDR3 totals 14 residues. In germline, CDR1 is SGHRS, CDR2 YFSETQ. J lost 4 bases, V lost 3 bases, and 3 bases had no gene match. CDR3 DNA: TGCGCCAGCAGCTCTGGGACTAGCTCAGATACGCAGTATTTT. Translating it yields CASSSGTSSDTQYF.

J is TRBJ1-5 and V is TRBV27; D might be TRBD1 (5 bases). CDR1 and CDR2 from the germline V gene are MNHEY and SMNVEV (reference sequence). Trimming shortened V by 3 bases and J by 6 bases, and 9 bases separated the two germline ends. The CDR3 is made up of 13 amino acids. As DNA, the CDR3 is TGTGCCAGCAGTTTGAGGGGCTCTCAGCCCCAGCATTTT. Its protein product is CASSLRGSQPQHF.

This clonotype was picked up one time. The CDR3 DNA sequence: TGTGCCAGTGTAGCAAGGGACTCCAATGAGCAGTTCTTC. Protein product: CASVARDSNEQFF. V is TRBV28 and J is TRBJ2-1; tentatively, D is TRBD2 (6 bases). V lost 9 bases and J lost 6, with 15 bases in between. The CDR3 contains 13 residues. Germline CDR1 reads MDHEN; CDR2 reads SYDVKM.

This chain uses TRBV20-1 with TRBJ1-1; 11 bases align to TRBD1. Germline V lookup: CDR1 DFQATT, CDR2 SNEGSKA (reference sequence). The length of the CDR3 is 14 residues. With 1 base clipped from V and 5 bases from J, the junction kept 3 bases outside the gene matches. CDR3 bases: TGCAGTGCTAGAGGGGGGACAGGGGGTACTGAAGCTTTCTTT. Translated: CSARGGTGGTEAFF.

This clonotype was picked up many times. This sequence joins TRBV27 and TRBJ2-7; D is perhaps TRBD1 (5 bases). Germline CDR1 reads MNHEY; CDR2 reads SMNVEV (reference sequence). V was pared by 5 bases and J by 2 bases, with 10 bases between. There are 13 residues in the CDR3. In DNA, the CDR3 is TGTGCCAGCAGTCAGACAGATACCTACGAGCAGTACTTC. It translates to CASSQTDTYEQYF.

This sequence joins TRBV14 and TRBJ2-3, with TRBD1 matching 8 bases. The CDR3 length is 17 residues. The germline V gene has CDR1 SGHDN and CDR2 FVKESK. With 3 bases clipped from V and 8 bases from J, the junction kept 16 bases outside the gene matches. CDR3 protein: CASSQWAATGGMPTQYF. In nucleotides, the CDR3 is TGTGCCAGCAGCCAGTGGGCAGCTACAGGGGGGATGCCTACGCAGTATTTT.